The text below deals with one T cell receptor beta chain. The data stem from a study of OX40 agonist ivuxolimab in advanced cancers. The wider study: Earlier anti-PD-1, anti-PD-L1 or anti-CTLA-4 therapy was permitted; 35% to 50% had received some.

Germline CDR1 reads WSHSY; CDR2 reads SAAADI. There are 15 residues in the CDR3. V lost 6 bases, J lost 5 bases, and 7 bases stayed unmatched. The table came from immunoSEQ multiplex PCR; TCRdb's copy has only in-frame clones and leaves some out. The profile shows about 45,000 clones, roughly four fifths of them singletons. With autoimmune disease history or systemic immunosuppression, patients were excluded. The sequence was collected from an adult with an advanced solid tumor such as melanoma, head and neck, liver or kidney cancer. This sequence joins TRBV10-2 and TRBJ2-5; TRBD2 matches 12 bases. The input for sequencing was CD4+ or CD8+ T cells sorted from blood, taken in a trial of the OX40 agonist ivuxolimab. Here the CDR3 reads CASSMTSGGVETQYF. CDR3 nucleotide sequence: TGCGCCAGCAGCATGACTAGCGGGGGAGTGGAGACCCAGTACTTC.